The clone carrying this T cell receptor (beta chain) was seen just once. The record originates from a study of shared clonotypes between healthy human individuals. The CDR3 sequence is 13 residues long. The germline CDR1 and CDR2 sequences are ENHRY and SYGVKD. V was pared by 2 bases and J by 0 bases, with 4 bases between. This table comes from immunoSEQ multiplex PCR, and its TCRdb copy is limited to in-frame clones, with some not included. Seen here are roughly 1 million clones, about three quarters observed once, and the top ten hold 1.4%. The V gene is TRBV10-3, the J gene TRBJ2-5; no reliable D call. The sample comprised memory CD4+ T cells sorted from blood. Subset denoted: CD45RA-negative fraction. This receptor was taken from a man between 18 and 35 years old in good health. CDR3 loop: CAISENNQETQYF. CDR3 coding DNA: TGTGCCATCAGTGAGAATAACCAAGAGACCCAGTACTTC.